The present T cell receptor beta chain was sequenced within a study of Graves' ophthalmopathy and Graves' hyperthyroidism (dated by TCRdb to 2017 to 2018). For context, the study as a whole: Hyperthyroidism was defined as stable when no progression to ophthalmopathy occurred within 18 months of follow-up. TCR beta repertoire signatures were used to distinguish Graves' ophthalmopathy from Graves' hyperthyroidism and to predict progression to ophthalmopathy. In total, 135 blood samples were TCR-sequenced: roughly 45 ophthalmopathy, some 75 hyperthyroidism and some 17 hyperthyroidism-to-ophthalmopathy patients. To explore V-J signatures that separate ophthalmopathy from hyperthyroidism, a discovery set of about a hundred patients was enrolled, consisting of 43 with ophthalmopathy and some 56 with stable hyperthyroidism. The independent validation cohort included 18 to 20 hyperthyroidism patients plus 17 patients who later progressed from hyperthyroidism to ophthalmopathy. In roughly 6 hyperthyroidism patients, T-cell repertoires of thyroid tissue and blood were compared. Once sampling was done, hyperthyroidism patients were given methimazole at a starting dose of 30 mg daily, while ophthalmopathy patients were given high-dose intravenous methylprednisolone. The paper as a whole reports these results and caveats: In validation, the model predicted ophthalmopathy progression with about 71% sensitivity and approximately 78% specificity; some twelve predicted patients were CT-confirmed with GO in a median of around 6 months. In cross-validation, the 13-signature model distinguished ophthalmopathy from stable hyperthyroidism with just over 85% sensitivity and roughly 81% specificity, and in the test set the corresponding values were approximately 80% and 75%. Among expanded thyroid clonotypes with frequency above 0.001, most also showed up in blood, which suggests that blood repertoires may reflect the thyroid immune response. No statistical method was used to predetermine the sample size, and group allocation was not hidden from the investigators.

For repertoire sequencing, the TCR beta CDR3 regions were amplified from RNA transcripts. A first-round RT-PCR used HTBI primers with the Qiagen OneStep RT-PCR kit, followed by a second-round multiplex PCR, size selection and purification. The libraries underwent paired-end sequencing with 100 bp reads on an Illumina HiSeq2000. The source study handled its data this way. SOAPnuke was used to process the reads, removing any read that contained adapters or uncalled bases, had a mean Phred below 15, or lacked an exact match to the constant primer or identifier. COPE v1.2.5 was used to merge high-quality paired reads. Each unique nucleotide sequence was treated as a clonotype, and MiTCR v1.1 was used to align the clonotypes to the IMGT TRB V, D and J references. Only V-J combinations with frequency above 0.0001 were analysed, covering over 98% of repertoires. For each V-J combination, a TCR clonal expansion and chaos score was defined as the ratio of F50 clonal expansion to chaos observed in the TCRdist matrix. Welch's t-statistics and random forest were used to reduce the features to around 13 V-J combinations, which were then used as input to a naive Bayes classifier. The Morisita-Horn index was used to measure how similar the thyroid and blood repertoires were. TCRdb's own reprocessing of the public reads used fastp at Q25 and MiXCR and kept productive beta chains. Rows with a matching CDR3 protein are joined into one entry that keeps the most common DNA and genes. TCRdb, not the authors, supplied the V and J calls. In all, the sample holds around 1.1 million distinct CDR3 sequences, and less than 45% of those were seen once. Approximately 10% of the sample lies in the top ten.

Patients with hyperthyroidism were aged 18 to 65 years, had been newly diagnosed, and had a disease duration of less than 2 months. Patients with other autoimmune diseases, uncontrolled infections, pregnancy or lactation were excluded from the study. Diagnosis was based on clinical symptoms, serum thyroxine, TRAb, thyroid ultrasound and orbital computed tomography. Trizol reagent was used to extract the total RNA, and its quality was then checked on an Agilent 2100 Bioanalyzer. In regard to this clonotype: Its specific antigen is unknown. A much larger clonotype is one base distant, so this may be a read error.

This sequence originates from an adult man with Graves' hyperthyroidism. Sequenced input: peripheral blood or thyroid tissue (not recorded which).

The CDR3 corresponds to CASSLARVGYTF. The DNA is as follows: TGTGCCAGCAGCTTAGCGAGGGTGGGCTACACCTTC. The rearranged chain carries TRBV11-2 and TRBJ1-2; the D segment cannot be called with confidence. The CDR3 goes from the cysteine to the phenylalanine over 12 residues. Only the CDR3 DNA is retained, 36 bases long and in frame from the first base. The V and J ends are trimmed by 1 base and 8 bases, leaving 8 bases between them. CDR1 SGHAT and CDR2 FQNNGV are derived from the germline V gene.